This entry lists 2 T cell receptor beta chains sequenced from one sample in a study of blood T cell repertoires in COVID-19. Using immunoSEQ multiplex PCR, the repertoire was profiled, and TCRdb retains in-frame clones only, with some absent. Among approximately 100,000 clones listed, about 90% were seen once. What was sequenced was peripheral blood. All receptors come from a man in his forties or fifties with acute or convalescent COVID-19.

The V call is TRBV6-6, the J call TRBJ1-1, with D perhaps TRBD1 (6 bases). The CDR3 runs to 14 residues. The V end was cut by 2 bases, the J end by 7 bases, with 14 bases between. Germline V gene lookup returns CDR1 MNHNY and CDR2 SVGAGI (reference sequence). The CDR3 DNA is TGTGCCAGCAGTTACCCAGGGGTGGTAGGTGAAGCTTTCTTT. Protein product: CASSYPGVVGEAFF.

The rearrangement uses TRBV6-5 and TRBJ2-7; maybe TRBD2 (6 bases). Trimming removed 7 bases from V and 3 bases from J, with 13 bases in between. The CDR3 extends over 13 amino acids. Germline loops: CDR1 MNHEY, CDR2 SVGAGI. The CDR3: CASIGGQRYEQYF. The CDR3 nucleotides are TGTGCCAGCATCGGAGGGCAGCGCTACGAGCAGTACTTC.